This T cell receptor (beta chain) was captured in a study of T cells in Graves' hyperthyroidism and ophthalmopathy. The CDR3 regions of TCR beta were amplified from RNA transcripts. First-round RT-PCR targeting the TCR CDR3 was performed with the HTBI primer set. Each CDR3 protein gets one entry after TCRdb re-called the multiplex PCR reads with MiXCR. Of 500,000 to 750,000 distinct CDR3 sequences in the sample, about a sixth were seen once. The germline V gene has CDR1 SNHLY and CDR2 FYNNEI. The CDR3 sequence is 14 residues long. This clonotype has a handful of counts. The junction shows a germline mismatch at one end, possibly a read error. Out of over 9 ml of fresh peripheral blood came the PBMCs.

The sequenced sample was blood. This TCR was recovered from a woman in her 30s with Graves' hyperthyroidism. The rearrangement links TRBV2 to TRBJ2-5; 8 bases line up with TRBD1. The CDR3 coding sequence is TGTGCCAGCATCGGCCTAAAGTCAGGGGGCCCTCCCGACTTC. This sequence encodes CASIGLKSGGPPDF.